Sequencing of this TCR beta chain was carried out in a study of OX40 agonist ivuxolimab in advanced cancers. Study-level information: A male proportion of more than 75% was recorded, with mean age roughly 62 years and range roughly 23 to 79.

The assay was immunoSEQ multiplex PCR, and TCRdb's table has in-frame clones only and misses some. The top ten hold around 6.5% of the sample, which has around 69,000 clones, more than 80% seen once. Germline V gene lookup returns CDR1 MNHEY and CDR2 SVGAGI. The V and J ends lost 6 bases and 4 bases respectively, with 9 bases between them. The CDR3 is made up of 13 amino acids. About this clone: Its specificity is not known.

Study outcomes and limitations: On average, CD8+ T cells showed a greater number of expanded clones than CD4+. Those patients achieving a partial response at 0.1-3.0 mg/kg showed among the lowest clonal expansion.

This receptor was identified in an adult with an advanced solid tumor such as melanoma, head and neck, liver or kidney cancer. The genes are TRBV6-5 and TRBJ2-2; the D gene is possibly TRBD1 (6 bases). The sequenced sample was CD4+ or CD8+ T cells sorted from blood, obtained in a trial of the OX40 agonist ivuxolimab. The CDR3 loop reads CASSGQPTGELFF. As DNA, the CDR3 is TGTGCCAGCAGCGGACAGCCCACCGGGGAGCTGTTTTTT.